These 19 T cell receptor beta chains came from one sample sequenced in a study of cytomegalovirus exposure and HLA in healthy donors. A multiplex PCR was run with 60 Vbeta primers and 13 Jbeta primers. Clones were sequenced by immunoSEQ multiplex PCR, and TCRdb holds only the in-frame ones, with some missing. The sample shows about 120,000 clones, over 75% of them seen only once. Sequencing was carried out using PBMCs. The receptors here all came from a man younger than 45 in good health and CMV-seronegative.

CDR3 amino acids: CAREGPFPRGRSDYGYTF. As DNA, the CDR3 is TGCGCCAGGGAAGGACCCTTTCCAAGGGGAAGGTCTGACTATGGCTACACCTTC. The chain recombines TRBV23-1 with TRBJ1-2; TRBD1 is a possible D gene (5 bases). TRBV23-1 is assigned to the ORF class and has an uncertain function. Deletions cut 9 bases from V and 3 bases from J, with 29 bases between. The CDR3 runs to 18 residues.

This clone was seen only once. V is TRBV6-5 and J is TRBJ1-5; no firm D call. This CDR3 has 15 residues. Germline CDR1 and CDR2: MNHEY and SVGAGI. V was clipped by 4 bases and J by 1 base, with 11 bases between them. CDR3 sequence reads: CASSFTTDSNQPQHF. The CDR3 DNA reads TGTGCCAGCAGTTTTACAACAGACAGCAATCAGCCCCAGCATTTT.

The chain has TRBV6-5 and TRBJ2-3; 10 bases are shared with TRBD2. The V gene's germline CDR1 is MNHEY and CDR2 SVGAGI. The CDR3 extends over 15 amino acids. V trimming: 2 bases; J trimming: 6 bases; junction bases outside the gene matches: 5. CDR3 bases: TGTGCCAGCAGTTACGAAGCGGGGGGGCCGGATACGCAGTATTTT. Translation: CASSYEAGGPDTQYF.

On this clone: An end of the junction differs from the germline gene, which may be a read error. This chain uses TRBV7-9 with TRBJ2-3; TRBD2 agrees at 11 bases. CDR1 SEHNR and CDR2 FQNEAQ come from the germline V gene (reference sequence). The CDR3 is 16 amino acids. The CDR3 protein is CSSSRSSGGGTDTQYF. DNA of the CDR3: TGTTCCAGCAGCAGAAGTAGCGGGGGGGGGACAGATACGCAGTATTTT.

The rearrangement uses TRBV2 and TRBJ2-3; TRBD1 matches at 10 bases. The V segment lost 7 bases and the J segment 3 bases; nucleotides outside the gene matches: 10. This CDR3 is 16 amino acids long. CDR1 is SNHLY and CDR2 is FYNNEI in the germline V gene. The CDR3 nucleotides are TGTGCCAGCACCGGACAGGGGGGCTGGAGGACAGATACGCAGTATTTT. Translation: CASTGQGGWRTDTQYF.

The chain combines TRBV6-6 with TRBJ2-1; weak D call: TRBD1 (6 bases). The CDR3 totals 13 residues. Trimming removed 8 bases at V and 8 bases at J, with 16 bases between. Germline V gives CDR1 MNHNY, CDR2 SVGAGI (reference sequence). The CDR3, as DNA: TGTGCCAGCCGGGACATAGTATATGATGAGCAGTTCTTC. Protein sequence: CASRDIVYDEQFF.

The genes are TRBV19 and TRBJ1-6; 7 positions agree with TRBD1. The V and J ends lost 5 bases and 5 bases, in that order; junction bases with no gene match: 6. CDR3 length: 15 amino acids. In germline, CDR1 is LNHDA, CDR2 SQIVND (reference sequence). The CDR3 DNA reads TGTGCCAGTAGTTCACAGGGGAGGAATAATTCACCCCTCCACTTT. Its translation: CASSSQGRNNSPLHF.

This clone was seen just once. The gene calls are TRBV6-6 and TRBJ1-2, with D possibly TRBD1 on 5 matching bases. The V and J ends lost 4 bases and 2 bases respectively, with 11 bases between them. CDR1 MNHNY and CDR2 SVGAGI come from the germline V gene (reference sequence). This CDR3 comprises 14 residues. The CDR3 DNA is TGTGCCAGCAGTTCTGGAGGGGCCAACTATGGCTACACCTTC. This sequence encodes CASSSGGANYGYTF.

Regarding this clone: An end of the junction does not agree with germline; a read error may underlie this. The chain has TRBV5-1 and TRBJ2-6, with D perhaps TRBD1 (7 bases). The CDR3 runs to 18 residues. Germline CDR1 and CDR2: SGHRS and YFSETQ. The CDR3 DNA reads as TGCGCCAGCAGCACCTGGACAGGAGGGTACTCTGGGGCCAACGGCCTGACTTTC. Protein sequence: CASSTWTGGYSGANGLTF.

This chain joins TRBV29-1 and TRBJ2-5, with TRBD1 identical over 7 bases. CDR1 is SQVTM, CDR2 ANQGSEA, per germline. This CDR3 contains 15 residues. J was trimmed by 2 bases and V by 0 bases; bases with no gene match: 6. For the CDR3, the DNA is TGCAGCGTTGAAGAGCAGACAGGGTTTCAAGAGACCCAGTACTTC. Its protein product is CSVEEQTGFQETQYF.

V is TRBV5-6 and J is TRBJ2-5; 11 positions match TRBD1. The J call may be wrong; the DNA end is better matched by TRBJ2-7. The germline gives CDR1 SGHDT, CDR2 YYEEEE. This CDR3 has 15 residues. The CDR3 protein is CASSWTGGRSHEQYF. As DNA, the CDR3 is TGTGCCAGCAGCTGGACAGGGGGCCGTTCCCACGAGCAGTACTTC.

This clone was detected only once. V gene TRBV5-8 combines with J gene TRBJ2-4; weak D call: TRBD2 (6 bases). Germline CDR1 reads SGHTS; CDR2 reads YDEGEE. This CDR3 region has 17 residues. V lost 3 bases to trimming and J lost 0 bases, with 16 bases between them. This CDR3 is CASSSGTGLIAKNIQYF. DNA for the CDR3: TGTGCCAGCAGCTCCGGGACTGGACTAATAGCCAAAAACATTCAGTACTTC.

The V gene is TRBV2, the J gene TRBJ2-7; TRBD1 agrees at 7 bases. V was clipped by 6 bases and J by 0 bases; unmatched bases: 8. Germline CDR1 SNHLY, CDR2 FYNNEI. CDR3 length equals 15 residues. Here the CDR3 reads CASREDRRSSYEQYF. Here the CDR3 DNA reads TGTGCCAGCAGGGAGGACAGGAGGAGCTCCTACGAGCAGTACTTC.

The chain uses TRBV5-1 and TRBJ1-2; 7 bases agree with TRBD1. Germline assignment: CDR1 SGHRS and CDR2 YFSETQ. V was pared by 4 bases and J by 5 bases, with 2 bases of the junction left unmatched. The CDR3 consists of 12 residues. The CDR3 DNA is TGCGCCAGCAGCACAGGGGATTATGGCTACACCTTC. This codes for CASSTGDYGYTF.

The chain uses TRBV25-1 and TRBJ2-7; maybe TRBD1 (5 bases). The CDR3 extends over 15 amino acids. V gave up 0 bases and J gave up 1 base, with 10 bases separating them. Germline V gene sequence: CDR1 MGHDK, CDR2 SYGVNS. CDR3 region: CASSEYRDSSYEQYF. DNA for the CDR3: TGTGCCAGCAGTGAATATAGAGACAGTTCCTACGAGCAGTACTTC.

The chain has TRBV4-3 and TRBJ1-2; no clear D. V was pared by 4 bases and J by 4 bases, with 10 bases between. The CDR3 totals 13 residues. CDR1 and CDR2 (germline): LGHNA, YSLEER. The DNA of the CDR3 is TGCGCCAGCAGCCGTACGGGAACCTATGGCTACACCTTC. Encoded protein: CASSRTGTYGYTF.

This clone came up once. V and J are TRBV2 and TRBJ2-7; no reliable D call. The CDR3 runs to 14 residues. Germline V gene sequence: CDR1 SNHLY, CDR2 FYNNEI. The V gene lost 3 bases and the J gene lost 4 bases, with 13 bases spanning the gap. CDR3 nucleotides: TGTGCCAGCAGTGACCACGCAGGTGATTACGAGCAGTACTTC. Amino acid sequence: CASSDHAGDYEQYF.

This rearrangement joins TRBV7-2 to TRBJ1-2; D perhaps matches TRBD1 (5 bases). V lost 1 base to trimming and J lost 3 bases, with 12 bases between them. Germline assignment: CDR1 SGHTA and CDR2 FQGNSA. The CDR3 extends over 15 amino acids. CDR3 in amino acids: CASSLGAGRYYGYTF. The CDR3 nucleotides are TGTGCCAGCAGCTTAGGCGCGGGACGCTACTATGGCTACACCTTC. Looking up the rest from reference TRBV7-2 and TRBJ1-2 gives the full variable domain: GAGVSQSPSNKVTEKGKDVELRCDPISGHTALYWYRQSLGQGLEFLIYFQGNSAPDKSGLPSDRFSAERTGGSVSTLTIQRTQQEDSAVYLCASSLGAGRYYGYTFGSGTRLTVV.

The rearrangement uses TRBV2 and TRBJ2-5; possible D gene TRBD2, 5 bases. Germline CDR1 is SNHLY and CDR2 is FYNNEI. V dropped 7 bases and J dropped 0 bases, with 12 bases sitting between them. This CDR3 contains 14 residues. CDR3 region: CASNQRLYQETQYF. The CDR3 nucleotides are TGTGCCAGCAACCAGCGGTTATACCAAGAGACCCAGTACTTC.